A single sample is the source of the 4 T cell receptor beta chains below, sequenced in a study of a mutant IDH1 vaccine in newly diagnosed glioma. Time point given: baseline, week 1 (first vaccination visit). Treatment: pre-vaccination baseline after standard-of-care therapy. Profiling relied on immunoSEQ multiplex PCR, and the TCRdb table lists in-frame clones only, not all of them. The sample records tens of thousands of clones, about 74% being singletons. The source material was PBMCs, sampled from a glioma patient treated with radiotherapy, temozolomide or both. All receptors derive from a woman in her thirties or forties with glioma.

The V and J genes are TRBV2 and TRBJ1-5, with D unclear. With 1 base removed from V and 0 bases from J, the gap between germline ends came to 7 bases. The germline gives CDR1 SNHLY, CDR2 FYNNEI. This CDR3 is 15 amino acids long. For the CDR3, the DNA is TGTGCCAGCAGTGAAGAGCCTTATAGCAATCAGCCCCAGCATTTT. Its translation is CASSEEPYSNQPQHF.

This sequence joins TRBV6-6 and TRBJ2-7; TRBD1 matches at 7 bases. The CDR3 consists of 14 residues. Germline V gene sequence: CDR1 MNHNY, CDR2 SVGAGI (reference sequence). V lost 4 bases and J lost 5; bases outside the gene matches: 8. CDR3 sequence (DNA): TGTGCCAGCAGTTCCCCACAGGGGTACCACGAGCAGTACTTC. This translates into CASSSPQGYHEQYF.

A single count supports this clone. The rearrangement uses TRBV19 and TRBJ1-2; perhaps TRBD1 as D (6 bases). The CDR3 loop spans 15 amino acids. The ends were cut back, 5 bases at V and 11 bases at J, with 24 bases in the middle. CDR1 and CDR2 (germline): LNHDA, SQIVND (reference sequence). The DNA of the CDR3 is TGTGCCAGTAGTCGGCCGATGGGGGACACTGCGGGGTACACCTTC. The encoded protein is CASSRPMGDTAGYTF.

In DNA form, the CDR3 reads TGTGCCGGACGGCCGATCTTCCCCTACGAGCAGTACTTC. Translated: CAGRPIFPYEQYF. The J gene is TRBJ2-7, the V gene TRBV6-5, with no clear D. Germline V CDR1 and CDR2: MNHEY, SVGAGI. The CDR3 consists of 13 residues. V lost 11 bases and J 2 bases, leaving 16 bases between the germline ends.